A single sample gave rise to the 4 T cell receptor beta chains below, sequenced in a study of cytomegalovirus exposure and HLA in healthy donors. Repertoires were generated with immunoSEQ multiplex PCR, while TCRdb's copy carries only in-frame clones and drops some. Among 150,000 to 200,000 clones listed, roughly nine tenths were seen once. The sequenced sample was PBMCs. The source is a young man in good health and CMV-seropositive.

The chain couples TRBV4-1 to TRBJ2-3; 8 positions agree with TRBD2. Germline trimming cut 1 base from V and 2 bases from J; bases unmatched to any gene: 11. The CDR3 sequence is 18 residues long. Germline values: CDR1 MGHRA, CDR2 YSYEKL. The CDR3 region has the DNA TGCGCCAGCAGCCAAGTCCCCCGGGGGGGAGGGATCACAGATACGCAGTATTTT. Protein sequence: CASSQVPRGGGITDTQYF.

The chain has TRBV5-4 and TRBJ1-4; D is possibly TRBD1 (6 bases). Trimming cost V 0 bases and J 0 bases, with 15 bases left between them. CDR3 length: 18 residues. Looked up from germline, CDR1 is SGHNT and CDR2 is YYREEE (reference sequence). DNA for the CDR3: TGTGCCAGCAGCTTGGGCCCGGGGGGCAGGCCAACTAATGAAAAACTGTTTTTT. It is translated as CASSLGPGGRPTNEKLFF. The whole variable domain, filled in from reference TRBV5-4 and TRBJ1-4, reads ETGVTQSPTHLIKTRGQQVTLRCSSQSGHNTVSWYQQALGQGPQFIFQYYREEENGRGNFPPRFSGLQFPNYSSELNVNALELDDSALYLCASSLGPGGRPTNEKLFFGSGTQLSVL.

The chain combines TRBV7-9 with TRBJ1-1, with D possibly matching TRBD1 (6 bases). Per germline, CDR1 SEHNR and CDR2 FQNEAQ (reference sequence). The CDR3 spans 12 residues. Deletions cut 5 bases from V and 4 bases from J, with 8 bases between. The CDR3 bases are TGTGCCAGCAGCCAGGGGCTCACTGAAGCTTTCTTT. This gives the protein CASSQGLTEAFF.

This clone occurred a few times. J is TRBJ2-7 and V is TRBV6-1; 8 bases align to TRBD1. The V gene's germline CDR1 is MNHNS and CDR2 SASEGT. The CDR3 has 13 amino acids. With V trimmed by 7 bases and J by 5 bases, 7 bases remained unmatched. The CDR3 DNA sequence: TGTGCCAGCAACCGACAGGGGCACGACGAGCAGTACTTC. Protein sequence: CASNRQGHDEQYF.